This T cell receptor beta chain was recorded in a study of cytomegalovirus exposure and HLA in healthy donors (TCRdb year 2017). Broadly, across the study: In an earlier analysis of roughly 500 of the donors, approximately 300 Gb of sequence data and 120 million or so unique TCR beta sequences from 150 million to 200 million T cells were reported. An early release that covered some 640 HLA-typed donors contained around 300 gigabases of sequencing data and 85 million to 100 million unique TCR sequences. HLA typing included class I and class II loci at four-digit resolution. To study patterns of TCR occurrence, a later analysis re-analyzed previously published TCR beta repertoires from around 660 donors and added high-resolution HLA genotyping. High-throughput TCR immunosequencing, statistical association of individual TCRs with disease status, and machine learning were combined to predict cytomegalovirus infection status. The study profiled the T cell repertoires of more than 500 subjects by immunosequencing and related them to cytomegalovirus serostatus. Rather than using new phenotypic data, the later analysis identified candidate immune exposures from TCR beta sequences and from how often those sequences occurred across donors. To decide whether each TCR beta V gene segment behaved as functional or pseudogenic, an earlier analysis of several hundred of the donors relied on high-throughput TCR beta sequencing. Across 300 to 400 genotyped donors of the cohort, an average of about 250,000 unique TCR beta nucleotide sequences per donor were sequenced, and 15% to 20% of those sequences were non-productive. The aim of the study was to test whether cataloging public T cell receptors could identify signatures of past pathogen exposure. About 5 DR-DQ haplotypes were handled as single units for association and clustering, since linkage in the cohort was strong. Of the 350 to 400 genotyped donors, roughly 85% fell in the genetic ancestry cluster associated with self-reported Caucasian donors. All discovery cohort repertoires had been generated on a single sequencing platform. Donor age, sex, ethnicity and CMV serostatus were compiled alongside the repertoire data. The number of donors typed differed by locus, with 629-630 for A, B, C, DRB1 and DQB1, over 500 for DQA1, some 570 for DPA1, and around 430 for DPB1. Along with the roughly 670-subject first cohort, a separate validation cohort of over 90 different subjects was used. In a later genetic analysis, genome-wide SNP genotypes for about three fifths of the 666 donors were used, and that subset was treated as a discovery cohort. Overall results and qualifications from the work: According to a later analysis, parvovirus B19, influenza, CMV and Epstein-Barr virus appeared linked to several top co-occurrence clusters. An earlier analysis of 450 to 750 of the donors showed that most TCR beta V segments appeared in productive rearrangements either about 87% or about 30% of the time, which broadly matched IMGT annotations. In the study, around 160 TCR beta chains were listed as associated with cytomegalovirus. Assigning TCR associations to individual alleles was difficult when HLA alleles, especially DR and DQ, strongly co-occurred. In this cohort, only TCR beta chains were sequenced, and detectable features were limited by the absence of alpha or paired-chain data. It was suggested by the authors that the approach could potentially be generalized to other disease states and immunological phenotypes. The classifier was reported to diagnose cytomegalovirus status with high specificity and sensitivity in both the original cohort and the validation cohort. Because the 87-base-pair reads could not distinguish some IMGT-functional V segments, including TRBV6-2 and TRBV6-3, those segments were excluded. A later genetic analysis reported fewer N-insertions in productive TCRs among donors in an Asian-associated ancestry cluster than the approximately 700-donor mean. Because counts were too low, 15 to 20 rarely observed V segments, including chromosome 9 orphons, were excluded from the earlier analysis of several hundred of the donors. A further reported finding was that TCR beta sequences accurately predicted the HLA-A and HLA-B alleles for most subjects in the first cohort. According to a later analysis, most CMV-associated TCR beta chains appeared to be HLA-restricted, and the HLA associations seemed to be driven largely by CMV exposure. For the cohort, immune exposure information was limited to CMV serostatus. An association between a missense DCLRE1C variant and V-gene and J-gene trimming of TCR beta chains was found in a later genetic analysis and replicated in an independent cohort. Linkage disequilibrium might explain the correlated functional status among segregating V segments, but an unknown experimental factor could not be ruled out. A later analysis found that TCR association rates varied across HLA loci, with DRB1 alleles showing the most associated TCRs and HLA-C alleles the fewest. Specific HLA alleles were associated with over 15,000 TCR beta sequences at a false discovery rate of 0.05 in a later analysis. Because some donors lacked HLA typing at each locus, the association tests relied only on the typed subset. Compared with equally common non-associated chains, HLA-associated TCR beta chains in a later analysis were more clonally expanded and had lower generation probabilities. A few of the identified cytomegalovirus-associated TCR beta chains were confirmed in vitro to be specific for cytomegalovirus antigens. A cluster of highly shared sequence variants was judged likely to represent a technical artifact of the sequencing pipeline. Roughly uniform sequencing depth across donors was assumed in presence/absence analyses, although this assumption may not hold. Most TCR sequences were observed very rarely across donors, whereas some public TCRs were present in many individuals.

The cohort comprised hundreds of healthy bone marrow donors. At the time of sampling, every cohort member was nominally healthy, though immune exposures that went unrecorded were likely present. The donor was CMV seropositive and belonged to the group of more than 250 seropositive cohort members. A peripheral blood sample was provided by each donor, and peripheral blood mononuclear cells were used for TCR beta sequencing. The Qiagen DNeasy Blood Extraction Kit was used to extract genomic DNA from the blood cell samples. As to this clone: Its antigen target is currently unknown. Per-base quality was not reported, and no clone a single base away is much larger than it.

Library generation was performed with the immunoSEQ multiplex PCR assay. For the multiplex PCR, a mixture combining 60 forward primers for TCR Vbeta segments and 13 reverse primers for TCR Jbeta segments was used. A multiplex PCR assay on genomic DNA amplified the CDR3 region of rearranged TCR beta genes. The amplified TCR beta libraries were sequenced on the Illumina HiSeq System as 87-base-pair reads. The paper's data handling went like this. A later analysis tallied roughly 78 million unique TCR beta chains across the 666 repertoires, and about 10 million of those chains were shared by two or more donors. A nearest-neighbor algorithm error-corrected the raw reads and collapsed the reads into unique sequences, merging closely related sequences to remove PCR and sequencing errors. To assign V, D and J gene segments, CDR3 sequences were aligned to IMGT reference sequences. For a sequence to be retained, a match of at least six nucleotides was required to both a V gene segment and a J gene segment. Rearrangements were called productive when the CDR3 lacked stop codons and stayed in frame with V and J; all others were non-productive. CDR3 was defined by IMGT convention, running from the second conserved V-encoded cysteine to the conserved J-encoded phenylalanine. The earlier analysis of about 500 of the donors excluded sequences that lacked an unambiguous match to a single V gene segment. In an earlier analysis of approximately 590 of the donors, V segments were called functional above 56.7% productive rearrangements and were called segregating when the between-donor standard deviation exceeded 5%. A statistical classification framework was built for diagnosing cytomegalovirus status from the catalog of TCR beta chain sequences. In a later analysis, V and J genes were assigned by comparing TCR nucleotide sequences against IMGT/GENE-DB human TR gene sequences. A later analysis assigned CDR3 sequences and most-parsimonious VDJ recombination scenarios with the TCRdist pipeline. In a later analysis, each TCR beta chain was defined by its CDR3 amino acid sequence together with its V-gene family, and reads without a unique V-gene family were excluded. In a later analysis, nearly 600 highly shared, low-generation-probability nucleotide sequences were removed to address suspected cross-contamination and a sequencing artifact. In a later analysis, a clonal expansion index for each public chain was calculated from normalized within-repertoire ranks of inferred template counts. In a later analysis, generation probabilities were computed with a VDJ recombination model fitted to out-of-frame rearrangements, and the resulting probabilities were checked against IGoR. A later analysis scored TCR-TCR, TCR-HLA and TCR-CMV co-occurrence with hypergeometric tests, applying a repertoire-size bias correction to TCR pairs. False discovery rates were estimated in a later analysis by permuting HLA or CMV assignments 20 times. In a later analysis, co-occurring TCRs were grouped using DBSCAN, and TCRdist sequence similarity was added for clustering within HLA-allele-positive subsets. Repertoires with fewer than 30,000 or more than 120,000 public chains, plus five repertoires with anomalous nucleotide sharing, were excluded from co-occurrence clustering. TCRdb took this table from immuneACCESS and kept in-frame rearrangements with V and J called. Such tables lack part of the clones; where checked against another copy, unresolved V genes explain under half of the gap, and the rest is unexplained. V and J calls and clone size are those listed in that table; D and trimming were worked out from the DNA. The sample table contains over 100,000 clones; only one count was recorded for around two thirds of them. Of the sample, under 9% falls within the top ten clones.

The germline V gene specifies SGDLS as CDR1 and YYNGEE as CDR2. The CDR3 numbers 16 residues from cysteine through phenylalanine. Just CDR3 DNA is preserved here, 48 bases in frame from base 1. V is shortened by 0 bases, J by 0 bases, and the region joining them spans 10 bases. The sample was PBMCs. Rearrangement joined TRBV9 to TRBJ1-3; no confident D gene assignment can be made. This TCR was sampled from a woman aged 40 to 50 in good health and CMV-seropositive. The CDR3 corresponds to CASSVGAESSGNTIYF. The nucleotides read TGTGCCAGCAGCGTAGGGGCCGAGAGCTCTGGAAACACCATATATTTT.